This T cell receptor beta chain was identified in a study of T-cell reconstitution after alpha-beta-depleted transplantation in children. Points on this clonotype: No antigen is known for it. This may come from a read error, since a much larger clone is one base off.

Findings and caveats of the study: Surviving recipient T cells and intrathymic progenitors accounted for some patients' high TCRbeta diversity at day 60. Diversity and T-cell counts at one year after transplant derived mostly from new T cells. Expanded clones from the graft, numbering several hundred, reportedly supplied alpha-beta T cells about two months after transplant.

During its preparation, the TCRbeta library received unique molecular identifiers. Each CDR3 protein gets one entry after TCRdb re-called the PCR reads with MiXCR. The sample has about 980,000 distinct CDR3 sequences, about 26% seen once. The receptor's source is a boy younger than two who had a stem cell transplant for SCID, so the T cells may come from the graft donor. The sample here was PBMCs, mostly from graft donor cells, taken 360 days after TCRalphabeta/CD19-depleted stem cell transplant.

CDR3 sequence (DNA): TGTGCCACCAGCCAAGAAACTAGCGGGGGACTGAGCACAGATACGCAGTATTTT. Amino acids: CATSQETSGGLSTDTQYF. The chain joins TRBV3-1 to TRBJ2-3, with 11 nucleotides matching TRBD2. Per the germline V gene, CDR1 is LGHDT and CDR2 is YNNKEL (reference sequence). This CDR3 has 18 amino acids.